This record concerns one TCR beta chain sequence. Its antigen is unknown. This table comes from immunoSEQ multiplex PCR, and its TCRdb copy is limited to in-frame clones, with some not included. The top ten clones hold roughly 4.8% of a sample with roughly 84,000 clones, approximately 84% of them seen once. This sample stems from a study of OX40 agonist ivuxolimab in advanced cancers. The study's findings and limits: CD4+ and CD8+ blood T cells expanded clonally by week 6 at 0.1 to 3.0 mg/kg.

The V end lost 10 bases, the J end lost 3 bases, and 10 bases lay between the germline ends. The CDR3 runs 12 residues. The germline CDR1 and CDR2 sequences are LNHDA and SQIVND (reference sequence). This chain connects TRBV19 to TRBJ1-5; D remains unclear. The source of this sequence is an adult with an advanced solid tumor such as melanoma, head and neck, liver or kidney cancer. The input for sequencing was CD4+ or CD8+ T cells sorted from blood, taken in a trial of the OX40 agonist ivuxolimab. CDR3 sequence reads: CATSSYNQPQHF. CDR3 in DNA: TGTGCCACCAGTAGTTACAATCAGCCCCAGCATTTT.